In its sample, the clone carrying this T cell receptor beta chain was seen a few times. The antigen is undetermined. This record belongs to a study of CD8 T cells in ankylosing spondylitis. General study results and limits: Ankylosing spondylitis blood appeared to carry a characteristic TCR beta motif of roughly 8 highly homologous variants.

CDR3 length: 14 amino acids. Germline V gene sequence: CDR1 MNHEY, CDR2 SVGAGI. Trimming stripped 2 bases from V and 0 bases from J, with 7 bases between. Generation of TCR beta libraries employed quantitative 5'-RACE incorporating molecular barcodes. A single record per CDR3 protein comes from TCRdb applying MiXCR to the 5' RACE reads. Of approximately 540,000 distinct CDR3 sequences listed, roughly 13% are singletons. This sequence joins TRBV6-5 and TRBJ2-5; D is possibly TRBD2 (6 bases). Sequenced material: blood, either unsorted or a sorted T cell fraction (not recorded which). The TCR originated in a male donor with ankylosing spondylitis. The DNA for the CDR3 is TGTGCCAGCAGTTACCGGGACTACCAAGAGACCCAGTACTTC. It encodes CASSYRDYQETQYF.